This passage covers 21 T cell receptor beta chains from one sample sequenced in a study of blood T cell repertoires in COVID-19. Profiled with immunoSEQ multiplex PCR; TCRdb holds only in-frame clones, not every one. The sample includes more than 110,000 clones, roughly 85% of them seen just once. Sequenced: peripheral blood. Receptors originate from a man aged 45-65 years with acute or convalescent COVID-19.

The rearrangement links TRBV5-4 to TRBJ2-1; D gene unclear. The V end lost 2 bases, the J end lost 3 bases, and 12 bases lay between the germline ends. The CDR3 is 15 amino acids. The germline V gene encodes CDR1 SGHNT and CDR2 YYREEE (reference sequence). CDR3 residues: CASSFALLGYNEQFF. The CDR3, as DNA: TGTGCCAGCAGCTTCGCCCTTCTCGGCTACAATGAGCAGTTCTTC.

This chain joins TRBV6-2 or TRBV6-3 and TRBJ2-7; 10 nucleotides line up with TRBD2. The CDR3 extends over 15 amino acids. Germline CDR1 MNHEY, CDR2 SVGEGT. J was trimmed by 3 bases and V by 0 bases; bases with no gene match: 2. The chain's CDR3 is CASSYSASGSYEQYF. Written as DNA, the CDR3 is TGTGCCAGCAGTTACTCGGCTAGCGGGAGCTACGAGCAGTACTTC.

This clone was picked up one time. The chain is built from TRBV24-1 and TRBJ2-3; 8 bases match TRBD2. The CDR3 length is 19 residues. Germline V gene data show CDR1 as KGHDR and CDR2 as SFDVKD. The V gene end was trimmed by 0 bases and the J gene end by 2 bases; junction bases not matched to a gene: 12. DNA for the CDR3: TGTGCCACCAGTGATTTGAAAGCGGGGGAGGCCCACCTCACAGATACGCAGTATTTT. This encodes CATSDLKAGEAHLTDTQYF.

The V and J genes are TRBV19 and TRBJ1-3; possibly TRBD1 for D (5 bases). The CDR3 extends over 15 amino acids. V was clipped by 3 bases and J by 2 bases, with 11 bases between them. CDR1 and CDR2 from the germline V gene are LNHDA and SQIVND (reference sequence). The CDR3 region has the DNA TGTGCCAGTAGTATCCGGGACTTCACTGGAAACACCATATATTTT. Encoded protein: CASSIRDFTGNTIYF. Filled out from reference TRBV19 and TRBJ1-3, the complete variable domain reads DGGITQSPKYLFRKEGQNVTLSCEQNLNHDAMYWYRQDPGQGLRLIYYSQIVNDFQKGDIAEGYSVSREKKESFPLTVTSAQKNPTAFYLCASSIRDFTGNTIYFGEGSWLTVV.

This chain connects TRBV19 to TRBJ2-4; D perhaps matches TRBD2 (5 bases). Germline V CDR1 and CDR2: LNHDA, SQIVND (reference sequence). The V and J ends lost 3 bases and 1 base respectively, with 10 bases between them. The length of the CDR3 is 15 residues. DNA for the CDR3: TGTGCCAGTAGTATCTCCCCGGGGGCCAAAAACATTCAGTACTTC. Translated: CASSISPGAKNIQYF.

The chain combines TRBV19 with TRBJ2-4; 9 bases map to TRBD2. The V gene end was trimmed by 5 bases and the J gene end by 0 bases; junction bases not matched to a gene: 5. The CDR3 contains 16 residues. Germline V gene lookup returns CDR1 LNHDA and CDR2 SQIVND (reference sequence). The CDR3 nucleotides read TGTGCCAGTAGTCCTCTAGCGGGATTAGCCAAAAACATTCAGTACTTC. Translated: CASSPLAGLAKNIQYF. Based on the CDR3 plus reference TRBV19 and TRBJ2-4, the full variable domain is DGGITQSPKYLFRKEGQNVTLSCEQNLNHDAMYWYRQDPGQGLRLIYYSQIVNDFQKGDIAEGYSVSREKKESFPLTVTSAQKNPTAFYLCASSPLAGLAKNIQYFGAGTRLSVL.

The chain employs TRBV7-3 and TRBJ1-5; D not certain. This CDR3 comprises 13 residues. Germline loops: CDR1 SGHTA, CDR2 FQGTGA. The V end lost 4 bases, the J end lost 0 bases, and 4 bases lay between the germline ends. CDR3 sequence reads: CASSSDSNQPQHF. In DNA, the CDR3 is TGTGCCAGCAGCTCAGATAGCAATCAGCCCCAGCATTTT.

The V and J genes are TRBV15 and TRBJ2-3; D is possibly TRBD2 (5 bases). The CDR3 loop spans 16 amino acids. Germline values: CDR1 LNHNV, CDR2 YYDKDF (reference sequence). Between the trimmed V and J ends, which lost 2 bases and 3 bases, there was a span of 15 bases. DNA for the CDR3: TGTGCCACCAGCAGAAACCCGACCGGGGTTACAGATACGCAGTATTTT. It is translated as CATSRNPTGVTDTQYF.

This chain uses TRBV11-2 with TRBJ2-2, with 7 bases aligning to TRBD2. The length of the CDR3 is 15 residues. The ends lost 2 bases at V and 9 bases at J; junction bases unmatched: 9. Germline-derived CDR1 and CDR2 are SGHAT and FQNNGV. The CDR3 protein is CASSLSWGEGWELFF. DNA for the CDR3: TGTGCCAGCAGCTTAAGTTGGGGGGAGGGCTGGGAGCTGTTTTTT.

V and J are TRBV30 and TRBJ2-7; 14 bases agree with TRBD2. Germline CDR1 and CDR2: GTSNPN and SVGIG (reference sequence). This CDR3 comprises 13 residues. Trimming removed 3 bases from V and 6 bases from J; junction bases left unmatched: 1. CDR3 sequence (DNA): TGTGCCTGGAGCGGACTAGCGGGGGGCGAGCAGTACTTC. The encoded protein is CAWSGLAGGEQYF.

CDR3 amino acids: CASSEGGAAPYNEQFF. The CDR3 nucleotides are TGTGCCAGCAGTGAGGGCGGGGCCGCCCCCTACAATGAGCAGTTCTTC. V gene TRBV2 combines with J gene TRBJ2-1; possibly TRBD2 for D (6 bases). CDR1 SNHLY and CDR2 FYNNEI come from the germline V gene. Trimming stripped 3 bases from V and 2 bases from J, with 14 bases between. The CDR3 has 16 residues.

The chain employs TRBV6-5 and TRBJ1-5; 9 bases are shared with TRBD1. CDR1 and CDR2 (germline): MNHEY, SVGAGI. CDR3 length equals 15 residues. V trimming: 6 bases; J trimming: 6 bases; junction bases outside the gene matches: 9. For the CDR3, the DNA is TGTGCCAGCAGCCCGATGGGACAGGGCGGTCAGCCCCAGCATTTT. This sequence encodes CASSPMGQGGQPQHF.

The V and J genes are TRBV7-2 and TRBJ1-6; D gene uncertain. Germline V gene data show CDR1 as SGHTA and CDR2 as FQGNSA. There are 15 residues in the CDR3. The V and J ends lost 8 bases and 9 bases respectively, with 20 bases between them. The CDR3 is CASSGSLSSRSPLHF. For the CDR3, the DNA is TGTGCCAGCTCCGGTTCCTTATCGTCTCGTTCACCCCTCCACTTT.

The rearrangement joins TRBV9 to TRBJ2-7, with D perhaps matching TRBD1 (6 bases). The V end lost 4 bases, the J end lost 3 bases, and 17 bases lay between the germline ends. Germline V gives CDR1 SGDLS, CDR2 YYNGEE. CDR3 length: 15 amino acids. CDR3 nucleotide sequence: TGTGCCAGCAGCCCCCAACAGGGCCCAAGCTACGAGCAGTACTTC. Amino acids: CASSPQQGPSYEQYF.

This clone has just one count. The chain combines TRBV18 with TRBJ2-1; TRBD1 matches at 10 bases. Germline V lookup: CDR1 KGHSH, CDR2 LQKENI. The ends lost 5 bases at V and 5 bases at J; junction bases unmatched: 6. CDR3 size: 15 residues. The CDR3 bases are TGTGCCAGCTCAGCGCCGGGACAGGGGAACAATGAGCAGTTCTTC. Its protein product is CASSAPGQGNNEQFF. Combining the CDR3 with reference TRBV18 and TRBJ2-1 gives the whole variable domain NAGVMQNPRHLVRRRGQEARLRCSPMKGHSHVYWYRQLPEEGLKFMVYLQKENIIDESGMPKERFSAEFPKEGPSILRIQQVVRGDSAAYFCASSAPGQGNNEQFFGPGTRLTVL.

The V and J genes are TRBV5-5 and TRBJ2-2; D is unclear. The germline V and J ends were trimmed by 6 bases and 1 base, with 13 bases remaining between them. This CDR3 region has 15 residues. In germline, CDR1 is SGHKS, CDR2 YYEKEE (reference sequence). The CDR3 loop reads CASTEQPVNTGELFF. CDR3 DNA sequence: TGTGCCAGCACCGAACAGCCTGTGAACACCGGGGAGCTGTTTTTT.

The chain recombines TRBV19 with TRBJ1-4; D unclear. Trimming took 6 bases from V and 6 from J, leaving 20 bases between them. CDR1 and CDR2 (germline): LNHDA, SQIVND (reference sequence). CDR3 length: 16 amino acids. The CDR3 DNA is TGTGCCAGTAGGTTCACATGGAGGAAAATTGATGAAAAACTGTTTTTT. This translates into CASRFTWRKIDEKLFF.

The chain is built from TRBV11-2 and TRBJ2-5; tentative D call: TRBD1 (5 bases). V was clipped by 4 bases and J by 3 bases, with 15 bases between them. Germline V gene data show CDR1 as SGHAT and CDR2 as FQNNGV. CDR3 length equals 15 residues. The CDR3 DNA follows: TGTGCCAGCAGCTACCTGGGGCGAGGTGAAGAGACCCAGTACTTC. Its translation is CASSYLGRGEETQYF.

The V gene is TRBV18, the J gene TRBJ2-3; the D is unclear. CDR3 length: 15 amino acids. The germline V and J ends were trimmed by 3 bases and 1 base, with 11 bases remaining between them. Germline CDR1 and CDR2: KGHSH and LQKENI. The CDR3 protein is CASSPELLRTDTQYF. CDR3 DNA sequence: TGTGCCAGCTCACCCGAGCTTCTTCGCACAGATACGCAGTATTTT.

V and J are TRBV18 and TRBJ2-1; D may be TRBD1 (6 bases). V gave up 1 base and J gave up 6 bases, with 16 bases separating them. This CDR3 is 16 amino acids long. In germline, CDR1 is KGHSH, CDR2 LQKENI. CDR3 DNA: TGTGCCAGCTCACCACGTCCGGGACAAAGTACCAATGAGCAGTTCTTC. Its translation: CASSPRPGQSTNEQFF. The full variable domain, with the rest looked up from reference TRBV18 and TRBJ2-1, is NAGVMQNPRHLVRRRGQEARLRCSPMKGHSHVYWYRQLPEEGLKFMVYLQKENIIDESGMPKERFSAEFPKEGPSILRIQQVVRGDSAAYFCASSPRPGQSTNEQFFGPGTRLTVL.

This chain joins TRBV13 and TRBJ1-4, with D possibly being TRBD1 (5 bases). Germline CDR1 and CDR2: PRHDT and FYEKMQ (reference sequence). V lost 5 bases to trimming and J lost 1 base, with 8 bases between them. The CDR3 contains 14 residues. This CDR3 is CASSPQGTNEKLFF. The CDR3 DNA follows: TGTGCCAGCAGCCCGCAGGGAACTAATGAAAAACTGTTTTTT. The whole variable domain, remainder taken from reference TRBV13 and TRBJ1-4, is AAGVIQSPRHLIKEKRETATLKCYPIPRHDTVYWYQQGPGQDPQFLISFYEKMQSDKGSIPDRFSAQQFSDYHSELNMSSLELGDSALYFCASSPQGTNEKLFFGSGTQLSVL.